Listed below are T cell receptor beta chains from one sample, sequenced in a study of beta chain features in type 1 diabetes. Profiling relied on immunoSEQ multiplex PCR, and the TCRdb table lists in-frame clones only, not all of them. The table includes 120,000 to 150,000 clones, over 8% detected once. The source material was central memory CD4+ T cells from blood. These receptor sequences come from a woman aged 40-49 years in good health. Each CDR3 is given with its conserved first and last residue. A D gene is named only where the DNA matches it firmly. A row's size may be missing; if present it is once, few, many or a size class.

NA,TRBJ2-1,TRBV29-1,NA,CSAGSGEQFF,TGCAGCGCCGGTTCCGGTGAGCAGTTCTTC
NA,TRBJ2-1,TRBV5-1,NA,CASRRDSTTHNEQFF,TGCGCCAGCAGAAGGGACTCCACTACTCACAATGAGCAGTTCTTC
many,TRBJ2-3,TRBV11-2,TRBD1,CASSPIQGANTQYF,TGTGCCAGCAGCCCCATACAGGGGGCTAATACGCAGTATTTT
few,TRBJ2-6,TRBV14,NA,CASSQELGANVLTF,TGTGCCAGCAGCCAAGAATTAGGGGCCAACGTCCTGACTTTC
NA,TRBJ1-4,TRBV6-5,NA,CASSYSIRLTNEKLFF,TGTGCCAGCAGTTACTCGATACGGTTGACTAATGAAAAACTGTTTTTT
medium-sized,TRBJ2-1,TRBV23-1,NA,CASSPGPQRKQFF,TGCGCCAGCTCCCCAGGTCCCCAAAGGAAGCAGTTCTTC
NA,TRBJ2-7,TRBV11-1,NA,CASSLERLGEQYF,TGTGCCAGCAGCTTAGAGCGGCTAGGCGAGCAGTACTTC
NA,TRBJ2-7,TRBV27,TRBD1,CASSLSGQGTYEQYF,TGTGCCAGCAGTTTATCGGGACAGGGTACCTACGAGCAGTACTTC
NA,TRBJ2-7,TRBV6-5,NA,CASTGTGSSYEQYF,TGTGCCAGCACGGGTACAGGTAGCTCCTACGAGCAGTACTTC
NA,TRBJ2-5,TRBV7-2,NA,CASSLAGADLHTIQETQYF,TGTGCCAGCAGCTTAGCGGGGGCAGATCTCCATACCATTCAAGAGACCCAGTACTTC
few,TRBJ1-1,TRBV14,NA,CASSQGAPGGNTEAFF,TGTGCCAGCAGCCAAGGGGCCCCGGGGGGGAACACTGAAGCTTTCTTT
few,TRBJ2-3,TRBV7-2,NA,CASSSSGSRADTQYF,TGTGCCAGCAGCTCATCCGGGAGCAGGGCAGATACGCAGTATTTT
NA,TRBJ1-2,TRBV19,NA,CASSDRGGTYYGYTF,TGTGCCAGTAGTGATCGAGGAGGGACGTACTATGGCTACACCTTC
NA,TRBJ1-2,TRBV14,NA,CASSRQGRYGYTF,TGTGCCAGCAGCCGGCAGGGGAGATATGGCTACACCTTC
few,TRBJ2-2,TRBV7-9,TRBD1,CASSLGQDGELFF,TGTGCCAGCAGCCTCGGACAGGACGGGGAGCTGTTTTTT
few,TRBJ1-1,TRBV14,TRBD1,CASSPLGQSNTEAFF,TGTGCCAGCAGCCCCTTGGGACAGTCCAACACTGAAGCTTTCTTT